A selection of T cell receptor beta chains follows, all from one sample in a study of post-analysis software for immune sequencing data. MiXCR was run by TCRdb on the PCR reads, yielding one entry per CDR3 protein. In the table there are about 400,000 distinct CDR3 sequences, about a third of which are singletons. What was sequenced was blood. These receptors came from a girl aged 10 to 17 with multiple sclerosis. The conserved cysteine and the conserved F or W are not part of the CDR3 here.

>TRBJ1-1|TRBV7-2
ASSLEGPSGGPSEAF
>TRBJ1-2|TRBV12-3/TRBV12-4
ASSFGGEGYT
>TRBJ2-2|TRBV20-1
SARLAGDNTGELF
>TRBJ2-7|TRBV4-3
ASSQGPGHTYEQY
>TRBJ2-6|TRBV27
ASSLIAGGGEPGANVLT
>TRBJ2-3|TRBV6-6
ASSYSRGSADTQY
>TRBJ2-7|TRBV7-9
ASSLAGKDEQY
>TRBJ1-2|TRBV20-1
SAGGQGQGYT
>TRBJ2-1|TRBV5-1
ASSFAGGYNEQF
>TRBJ1-1|TRBV29-1
SVDGTSDTEAF
>TRBJ2-3|TRBV4-1
ASRHRSTDTQY
>TRBJ2-7|TRBV6-1
ASSEASLPSSYEQY
>TRBJ2-7|TRBV5-1
ASSLWRGMHEQY
>TRBJ2-7|TRBV18
ASSRDRNRYEQY
>TRBJ1-4|TRBV4-1
ASSQDAGQGAREKLF
>TRBJ2-1|TRBV7-9
ASSLVTSGGRPYNEQF
>TRBJ1-6|TRBV29-1
SVAALPNSPLH
>TRBJ2-5|TRBV7-2
ASSPTGGRETQY
>TRBJ2-3|TRBV7-9
ASSFGPDTQY
>TRBJ2-3|TRBV27
ASTSGGYTDTQY
>TRBJ2-6|TRBV12-3/TRBV12-4
ASSWADNRANVLT
>TRBJ1-4|TRBV20-1
SASAGNEKLF
>TRBJ1-2|TRBV5-1
ASSLGSEGWIDSYT
>TRBJ1-1|TRBV7-9
ASSSPSDRDTEAF
>-|TRBV4-2
ASSQGVGGSTMETQY
>TRBJ2-1|TRBV4-3
ASSPDLDTYNEQF
>TRBJ2-1|TRBV18
ASSPPQIAMNEQF
>TRBJ2-7|TRBV6-2/TRBV6-3
ASSKGGHPTEQY
>TRBJ2-1|TRBV12-3/TRBV12-4
ASSLGQTPYNEQF
>TRBJ2-1|TRBV10-3
AISDPAAGYYNEQF
>TRBJ2-5|TRBV7-2
ASSSLPGRTETQY
>TRBJ2-5|TRBV7-2
ASSPLASPETQY
>TRBJ2-5|TRBV7-9
ASSLAEAQY
>TRBJ2-1|TRBV12-3/TRBV12-4
ASSPPGTSGGSSYNEQF
>TRBJ2-1|TRBV9
ASSVAPGASGGRNEQF
>TRBJ2-7|TRBV5-1
ASSFSGPDEQY
>TRBJ1-6|TRBV5-1
VSSWGREDRDYSLH
>TRBJ2-7|TRBV6-6
ASSPSGGTSYEQY
>TRBJ1-5|TRBV27
ASSSLGGTHSNQPQH
>TRBJ1-5|TRBV12-3/TRBV12-4
ASSARLRTDSNQPQH
>TRBJ2-3|TRBV6-5
AGSYGQGSTDTQY
>TRBJ2-3|TRBV12-3/TRBV12-4
ASSLAGRADAQY
>TRBJ2-7|TRBV12-3/TRBV12-4
ASSERGTGSYEQY
>TRBJ1-4|TRBV29-1
SVEGAGTNEKLF
>TRBJ2-1|TRBV4-1
ASSQVAGENNEQF
>TRBJ2-7|TRBV11-2
ASRVDGSSYEQY
>TRBJ2-3|TRBV7-3
ASSLGGSGGPTDTQY
>TRBJ2-5|TRBV6-6
ASSYSPSGGPYERY
>TRBJ1-4|TRBV6-6
ASSAGGAGEKLF
>TRBJ2-1|TRBV5-1
ASSQGLAGFSYNEQF